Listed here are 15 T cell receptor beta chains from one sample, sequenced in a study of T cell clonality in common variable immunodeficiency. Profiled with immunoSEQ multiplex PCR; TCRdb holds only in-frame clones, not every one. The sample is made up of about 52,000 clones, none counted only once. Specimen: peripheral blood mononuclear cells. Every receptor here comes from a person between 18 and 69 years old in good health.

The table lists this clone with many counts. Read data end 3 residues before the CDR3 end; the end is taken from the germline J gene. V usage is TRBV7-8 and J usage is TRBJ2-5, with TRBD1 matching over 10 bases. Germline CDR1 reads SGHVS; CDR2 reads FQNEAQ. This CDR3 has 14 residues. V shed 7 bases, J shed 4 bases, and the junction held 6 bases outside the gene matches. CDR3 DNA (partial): TGTGCCAGCATCCCCGGGACAGGGGTAGAGACC. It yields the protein CASIPGTGVET. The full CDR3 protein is CASIPGTGVETQYF.

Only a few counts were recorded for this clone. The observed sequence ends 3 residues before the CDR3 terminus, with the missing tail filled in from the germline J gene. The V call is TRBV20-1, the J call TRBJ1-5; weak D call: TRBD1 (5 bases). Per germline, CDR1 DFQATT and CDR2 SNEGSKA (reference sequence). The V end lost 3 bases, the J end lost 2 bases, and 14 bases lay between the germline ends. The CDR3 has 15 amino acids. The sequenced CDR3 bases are TGCAGTGCTAGCCTGTCAGGGCTGCGCAATCAGCCC. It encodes CSASLSGLRNQP. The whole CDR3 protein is CSASLSGLRNQPQHF.

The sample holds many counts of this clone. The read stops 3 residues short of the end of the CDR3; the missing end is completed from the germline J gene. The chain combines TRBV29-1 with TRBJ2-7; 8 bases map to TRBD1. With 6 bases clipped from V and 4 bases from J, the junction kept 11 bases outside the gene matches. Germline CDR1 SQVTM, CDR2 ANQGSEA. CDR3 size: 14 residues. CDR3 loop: CSVTRAGGEYEQYF. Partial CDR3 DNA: TGCAGCGTCACCAGGGCAGGGGGCGAATACGAG.

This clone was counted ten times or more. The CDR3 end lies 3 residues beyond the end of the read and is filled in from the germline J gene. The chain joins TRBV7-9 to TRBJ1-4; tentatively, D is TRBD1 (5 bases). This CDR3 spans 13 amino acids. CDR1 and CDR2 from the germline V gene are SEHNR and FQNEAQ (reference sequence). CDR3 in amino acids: CASSLSQGVELFF. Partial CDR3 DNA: TGTGCCAGCAGCTTGTCCCAGGGTGTGGAA. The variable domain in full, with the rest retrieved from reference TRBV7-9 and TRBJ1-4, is DTGVSQNPRHKITKRGQNVTFRCDPISEHNRLYWYRQTLGQGPEFLTYFQNEAQLEKSRLLSDRFSAERPKGSFSTLEIQRTEQGDSAMYLCASSLSQGVELFFGSGTQLSVL.

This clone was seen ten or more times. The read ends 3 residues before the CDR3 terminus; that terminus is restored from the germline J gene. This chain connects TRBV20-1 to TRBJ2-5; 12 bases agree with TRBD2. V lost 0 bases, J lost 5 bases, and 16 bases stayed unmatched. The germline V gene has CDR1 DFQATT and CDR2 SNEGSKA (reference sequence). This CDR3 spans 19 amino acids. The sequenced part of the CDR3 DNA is TGCAGTGCTAGAGATCCCTCCTCTCCTAGCGGGAGGGCCGGGGAGACC. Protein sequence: CSARDPSSPSGRAGET. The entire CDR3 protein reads CSARDPSSPSGRAGETQYF.

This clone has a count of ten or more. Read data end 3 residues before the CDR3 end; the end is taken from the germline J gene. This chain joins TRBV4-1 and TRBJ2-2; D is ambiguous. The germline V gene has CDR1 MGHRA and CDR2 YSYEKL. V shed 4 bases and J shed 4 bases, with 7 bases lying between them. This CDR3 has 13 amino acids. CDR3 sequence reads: CASSPVFTGELFF. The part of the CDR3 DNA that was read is TGCGCCAGCAGCCCCGTCTTCACCGGGGAG.

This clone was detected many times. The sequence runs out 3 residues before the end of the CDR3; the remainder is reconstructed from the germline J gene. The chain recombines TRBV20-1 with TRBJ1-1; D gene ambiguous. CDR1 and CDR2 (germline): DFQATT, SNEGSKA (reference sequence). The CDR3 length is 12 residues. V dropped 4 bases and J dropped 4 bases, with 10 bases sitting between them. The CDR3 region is CSATRVVTEAFF. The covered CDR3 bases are TGCAGTGCTACCCGGGTAGTCACTGAA.

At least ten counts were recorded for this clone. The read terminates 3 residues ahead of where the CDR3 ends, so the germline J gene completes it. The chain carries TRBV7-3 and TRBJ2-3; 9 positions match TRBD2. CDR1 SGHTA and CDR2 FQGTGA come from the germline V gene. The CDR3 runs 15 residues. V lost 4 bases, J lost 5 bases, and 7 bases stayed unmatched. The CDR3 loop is CASSSTAGGVDTQYF. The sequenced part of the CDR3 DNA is TGTGCCAGCAGCTCTACAGCGGGAGGTGTAGATACG.

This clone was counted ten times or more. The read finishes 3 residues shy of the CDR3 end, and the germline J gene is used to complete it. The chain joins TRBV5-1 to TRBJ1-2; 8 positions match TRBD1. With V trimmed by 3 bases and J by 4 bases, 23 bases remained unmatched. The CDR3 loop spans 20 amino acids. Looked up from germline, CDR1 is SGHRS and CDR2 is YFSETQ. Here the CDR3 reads CASSYLVRGRIYLHLYGYTF. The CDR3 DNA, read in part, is TGCGCCAGCAGCTATCTCGTCAGGGGGCGAATATACCTCCACCTCTATGGC.

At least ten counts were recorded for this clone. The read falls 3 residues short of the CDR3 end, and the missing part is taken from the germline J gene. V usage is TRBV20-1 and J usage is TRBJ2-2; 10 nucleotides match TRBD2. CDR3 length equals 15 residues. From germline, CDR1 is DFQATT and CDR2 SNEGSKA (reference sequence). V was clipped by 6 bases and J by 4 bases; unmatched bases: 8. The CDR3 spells CSAGRAGGTTGELFF. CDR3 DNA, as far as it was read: TGCAGTGCGGGGAGAGCGGGAGGGACCACCGGGGAG.

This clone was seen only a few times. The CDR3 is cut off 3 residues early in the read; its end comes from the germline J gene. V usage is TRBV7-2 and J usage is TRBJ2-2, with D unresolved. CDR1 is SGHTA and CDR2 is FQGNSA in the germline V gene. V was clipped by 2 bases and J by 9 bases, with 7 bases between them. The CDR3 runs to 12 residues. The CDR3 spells CASSLNLRELFF. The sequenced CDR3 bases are TGTGCCAGCAGCTTAAACTTAAGGGAG.

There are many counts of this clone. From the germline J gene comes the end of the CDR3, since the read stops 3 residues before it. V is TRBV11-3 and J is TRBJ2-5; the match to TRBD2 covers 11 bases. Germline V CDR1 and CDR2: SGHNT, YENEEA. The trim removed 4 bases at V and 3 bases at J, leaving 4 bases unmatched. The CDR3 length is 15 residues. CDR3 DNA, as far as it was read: TGTGCCAGCAGCTGGGGACTAGCGGTTGAAGAGACC. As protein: CASSWGLAVEET. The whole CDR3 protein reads CASSWGLAVEETQYF. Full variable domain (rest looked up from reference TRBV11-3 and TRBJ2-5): EAGVVQSPRYKIIEKKQPVAFWCNPISGHNTLYWYLQNLGQGPELLIRYENEEAVDDSQLPKDRFSAERLKGVDSTLKIQPAELGDSAVYLCASSWGLAVEETQYFGPGTRLLVL.

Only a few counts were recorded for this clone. The CDR3 sequence: CAWSIAAASNQPQYF. The CDR3 DNA, read in part, is TGTGCCTGGAGTATCGCGGCCGCGAGCAATCAGCCT. The chain combines TRBV30 with TRBJ2-4, with unresolved D. The sequenced fragment ends 3 residues before the CDR3 boundary, so the rest is inferred from the germline J gene. Germline CDR1 reads GTSNPN; CDR2 reads SVGIG (reference sequence). This CDR3 is built from 15 residues.

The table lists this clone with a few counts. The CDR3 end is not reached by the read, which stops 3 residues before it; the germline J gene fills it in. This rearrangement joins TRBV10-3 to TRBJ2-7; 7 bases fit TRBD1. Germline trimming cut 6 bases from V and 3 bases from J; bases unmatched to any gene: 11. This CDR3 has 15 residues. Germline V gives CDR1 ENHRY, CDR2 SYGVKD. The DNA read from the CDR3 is TGTGCCATCAGACAGGTGAGGGGGCTCGTCTACGAG. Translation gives CAIRQVRGLVYE. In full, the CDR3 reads CAIRQVRGLVYEQYF.

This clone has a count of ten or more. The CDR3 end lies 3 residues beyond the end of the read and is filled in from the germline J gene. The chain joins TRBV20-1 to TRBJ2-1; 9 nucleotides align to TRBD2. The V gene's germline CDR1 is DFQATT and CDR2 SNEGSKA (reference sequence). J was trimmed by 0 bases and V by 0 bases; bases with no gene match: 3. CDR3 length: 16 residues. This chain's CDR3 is CSARELAGSSYNEQFF. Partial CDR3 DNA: TGCAGTGCTAGAGAACTAGCGGGTAGCTCCTACAATGAG.